The 4 T cell receptor beta chains given below trace back to one sample, sequenced in a study of a mutant IDH1 vaccine in newly diagnosed glioma. No antigen has been assigned to these receptors. The time point is: week 47, end of study. In the vaccine, a single dose held 300 ug of the mutant IDH1 20-mer peptide, along with topical imiquimod. TCRdb's table, derived via immunoSEQ multiplex PCR, lists solely in-frame clones and lacks some. The sample contains tens of thousands of clones, roughly 82% of which appear only once. The starting material was PBMCs, obtained from a glioma patient whose treatment included an IDH1 peptide vaccine. The receptors come from a middle-aged man with glioma. Some clones in this sample may be carry-over from other donors' samples.

The chain recombines TRBV29-1 with TRBJ1-2; D not resolved. There are 11 residues in the CDR3. Germline CDR1 SQVTM, CDR2 ANQGSEA. With 2 bases removed from V and 5 bases from J, the gap between germline ends came to 6 bases. In nucleotides, the CDR3 is TGCAGCGTTGAAAGGAGTTATGGCTACACCTTC. Translating it yields CSVERSYGYTF.

This clone has just a few counts. The rearrangement links TRBV10-3 to TRBJ2-2, with D possibly TRBD2 on 6 matching bases. Trimming removed 11 bases at V and 1 base at J, with 14 bases between. There are 14 residues in the CDR3. The germline CDR1 and CDR2 sequences are ENHRY and SYGVKD. The CDR3 region is CAVSGVLNTGELFF. In DNA, the CDR3 is TGTGCCGTTTCGGGGGTATTGAACACCGGGGAGCTGTTTTTT.

This clone showed up just once. The rearrangement links TRBV25-1 to TRBJ1-1; D remains ambiguous. The CDR3 length is 13 residues. Trimming stripped 4 bases from V and 1 base from J, with 7 bases between. Germline V lookup: CDR1 MGHDK, CDR2 SYGVNS. CDR3 coding DNA: TGTGCCAGCAGTGTGGGCTGGAACACTGAAGCTTTCTTT. This codes for CASSVGWNTEAFF.

V gene TRBV2 combines with J gene TRBJ2-3, with a weak D call TRBD2 (6 bases). CDR3 size: 12 residues. CDR1 is SNHLY and CDR2 is FYNNEI in the germline V gene. Trimming cost V 8 bases and J 4 bases, with 10 bases left between them. The CDR3 protein is CASRDSADTQYF. CDR3 bases: TGTGCCAGCCGGGACTCCGCAGATACGCAGTATTTT.